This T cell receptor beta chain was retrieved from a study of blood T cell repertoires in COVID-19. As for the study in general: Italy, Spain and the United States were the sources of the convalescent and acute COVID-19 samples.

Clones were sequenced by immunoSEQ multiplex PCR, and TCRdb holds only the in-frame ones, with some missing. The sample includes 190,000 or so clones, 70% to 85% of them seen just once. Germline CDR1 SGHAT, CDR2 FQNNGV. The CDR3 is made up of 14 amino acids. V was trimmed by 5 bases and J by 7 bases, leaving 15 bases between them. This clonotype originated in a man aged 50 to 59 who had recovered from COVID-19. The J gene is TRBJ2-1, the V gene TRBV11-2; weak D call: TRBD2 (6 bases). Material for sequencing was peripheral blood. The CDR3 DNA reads TGTGCCAGCAGCCCCGCACGCCGGGGGAATGAGCAGTTCTTC. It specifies CASSPARRGNEQFF.